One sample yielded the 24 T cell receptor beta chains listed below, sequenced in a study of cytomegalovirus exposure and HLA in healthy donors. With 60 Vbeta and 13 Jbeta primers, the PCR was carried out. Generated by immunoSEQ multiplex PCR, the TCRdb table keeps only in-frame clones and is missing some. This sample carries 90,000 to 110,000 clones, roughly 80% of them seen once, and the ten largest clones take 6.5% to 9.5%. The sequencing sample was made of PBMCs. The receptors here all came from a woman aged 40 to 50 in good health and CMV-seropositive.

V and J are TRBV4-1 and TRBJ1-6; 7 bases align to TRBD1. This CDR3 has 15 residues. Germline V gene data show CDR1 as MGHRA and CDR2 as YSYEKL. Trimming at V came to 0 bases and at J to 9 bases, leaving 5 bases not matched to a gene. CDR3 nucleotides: TGCGCCAGCAGCCAAGATAGGGACAGTTCTTCACCCCTCCACTTT. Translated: CASSQDRDSSSPLHF.

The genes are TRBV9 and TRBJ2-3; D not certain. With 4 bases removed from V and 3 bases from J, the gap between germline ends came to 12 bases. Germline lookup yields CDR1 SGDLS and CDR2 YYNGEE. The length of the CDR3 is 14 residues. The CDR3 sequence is CASSNNPQTDTQYF. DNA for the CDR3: TGTGCCAGCAGCAATAATCCGCAGACAGATACGCAGTATTTT.

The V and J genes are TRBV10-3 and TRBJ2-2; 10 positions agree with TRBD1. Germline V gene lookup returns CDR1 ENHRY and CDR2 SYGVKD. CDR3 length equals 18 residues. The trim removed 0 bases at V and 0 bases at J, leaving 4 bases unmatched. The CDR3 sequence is CAISESGQGSANTGELFF. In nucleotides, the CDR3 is TGTGCCATCAGTGAGTCGGGACAGGGGTCCGCGAACACCGGGGAGCTGTTTTTT.

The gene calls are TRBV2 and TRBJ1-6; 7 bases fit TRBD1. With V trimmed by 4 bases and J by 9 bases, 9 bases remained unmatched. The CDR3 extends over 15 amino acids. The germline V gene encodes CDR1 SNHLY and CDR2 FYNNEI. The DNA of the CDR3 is TGTGCCAGCAGTGTAGGAGGGGGCGCAGGTTCACCCCTCCACTTT. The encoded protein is CASSVGGGAGSPLHF.

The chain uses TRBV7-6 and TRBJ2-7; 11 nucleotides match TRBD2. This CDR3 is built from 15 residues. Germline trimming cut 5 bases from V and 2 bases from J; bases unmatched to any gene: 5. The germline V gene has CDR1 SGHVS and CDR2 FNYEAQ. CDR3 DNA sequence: TGTGCCAGCAGCCGGGGGACTAGCGGCACCTACGAGCAGTACTTC. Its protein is CASSRGTSGTYEQYF. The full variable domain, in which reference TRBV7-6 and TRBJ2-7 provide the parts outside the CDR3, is GAGVSQSPRYKVTKRGQDVALRCDPISGHVSLYWYRQALGQGPEFLTYFNYEAQQDKSGLPNDRFSAERPEGSISTLTIQRTEQRDSAMYRCASSRGTSGTYEQYFGPGTRLTVT.

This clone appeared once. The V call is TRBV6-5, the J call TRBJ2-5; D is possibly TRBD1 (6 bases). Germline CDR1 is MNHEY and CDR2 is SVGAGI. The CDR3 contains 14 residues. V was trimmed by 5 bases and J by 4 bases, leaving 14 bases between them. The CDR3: CASSQNRVRETQYF. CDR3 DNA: TGTGCCAGCAGTCAAAACAGGGTTCGAGAGACCCAGTACTTC.

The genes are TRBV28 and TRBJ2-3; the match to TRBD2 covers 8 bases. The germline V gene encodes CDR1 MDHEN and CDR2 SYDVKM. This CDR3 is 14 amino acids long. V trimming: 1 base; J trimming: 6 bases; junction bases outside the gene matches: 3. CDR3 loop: CASSLSGGPDTQYF. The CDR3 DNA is TGTGCCAGCAGTTTATCGGGGGGGCCCGATACGCAGTATTTT. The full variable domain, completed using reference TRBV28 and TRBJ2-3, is DVKVTQSSRYLVKRTGEKVFLECVQDMDHENMFWYRQDPGLGLRLIYFSYDVKMKEKGDIPEGYSVSREKKERFSLILESASTNQTSMYLCASSLSGGPDTQYFGPGTRLTVL.

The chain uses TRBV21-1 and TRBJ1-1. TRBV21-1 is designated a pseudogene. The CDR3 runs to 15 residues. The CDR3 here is CATGGWVAKNTEAFF. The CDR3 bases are TGTGCCACTGGAGGCTGGGTGGCAAAGAACACTGAAGCTTTCTTT.

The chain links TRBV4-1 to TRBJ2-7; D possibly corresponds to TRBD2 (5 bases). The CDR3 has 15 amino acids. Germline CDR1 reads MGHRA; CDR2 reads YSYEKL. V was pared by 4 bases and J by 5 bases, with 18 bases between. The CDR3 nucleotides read TGCGCCAGCAGCCCACACCTGAGGGTCCCCCACGAGCAGTACTTC. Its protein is CASSPHLRVPHEQYF.

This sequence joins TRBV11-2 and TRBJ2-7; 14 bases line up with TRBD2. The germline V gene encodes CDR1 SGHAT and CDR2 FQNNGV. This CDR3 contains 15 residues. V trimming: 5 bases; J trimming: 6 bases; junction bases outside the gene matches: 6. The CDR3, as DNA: TGTGCCAGCAGCATGGGACTAGCGGGAGTGGGCGAGCAGTACTTC. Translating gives CASSMGLAGVGEQYF. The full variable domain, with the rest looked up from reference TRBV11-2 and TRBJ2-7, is EAGVAQSPRYKIIEKRQSVAFWCNPISGHATLYWYQQILGQGPKLLIQFQNNGVVDDSQLPKDRFSAERLKGVDSTLKIQPAKLEDSAVYLCASSMGLAGVGEQYFGPGTRLTVT.

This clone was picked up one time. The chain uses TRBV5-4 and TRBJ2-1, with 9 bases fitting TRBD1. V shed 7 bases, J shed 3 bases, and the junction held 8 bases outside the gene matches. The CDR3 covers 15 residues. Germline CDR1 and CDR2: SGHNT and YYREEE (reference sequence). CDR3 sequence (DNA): TGTGCCAGCGGCAAGGACAGGGGAAACTACAATGAGCAGTTCTTC. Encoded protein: CASGKDRGNYNEQFF.

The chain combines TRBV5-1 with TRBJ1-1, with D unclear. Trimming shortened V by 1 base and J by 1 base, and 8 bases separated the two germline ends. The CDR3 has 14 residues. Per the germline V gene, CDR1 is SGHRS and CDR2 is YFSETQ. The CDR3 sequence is CASSLTGRNTEAFF. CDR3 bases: TGCGCCAGCAGCTTGACCGGTCGGAACACTGAAGCTTTCTTT.

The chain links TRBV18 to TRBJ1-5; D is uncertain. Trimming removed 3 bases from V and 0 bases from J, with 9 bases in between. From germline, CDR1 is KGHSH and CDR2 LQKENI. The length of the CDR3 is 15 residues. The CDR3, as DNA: TGTGCCAGCTCACCTCTATACGATAGCAATCAGCCCCAGCATTTT. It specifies CASSPLYDSNQPQHF.

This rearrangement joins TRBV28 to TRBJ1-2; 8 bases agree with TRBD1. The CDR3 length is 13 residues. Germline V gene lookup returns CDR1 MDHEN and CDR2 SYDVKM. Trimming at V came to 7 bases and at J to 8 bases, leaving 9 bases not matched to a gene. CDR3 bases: TGTGCCAGCACCCCAGACAGGGGAGGCGGCTACACCTTC. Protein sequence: CASTPDRGGGYTF.

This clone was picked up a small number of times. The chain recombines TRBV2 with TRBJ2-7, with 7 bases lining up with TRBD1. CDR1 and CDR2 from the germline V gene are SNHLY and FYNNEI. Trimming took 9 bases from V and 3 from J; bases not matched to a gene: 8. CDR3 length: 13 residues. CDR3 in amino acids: CAREGTDNYEQYF. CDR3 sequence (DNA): TGTGCCAGGGAAGGGACAGACAACTACGAGCAGTACTTC.

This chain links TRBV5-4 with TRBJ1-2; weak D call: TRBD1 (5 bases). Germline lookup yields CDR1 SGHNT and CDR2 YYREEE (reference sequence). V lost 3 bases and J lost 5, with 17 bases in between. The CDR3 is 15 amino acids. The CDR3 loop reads CASSYARAGIYGYTF. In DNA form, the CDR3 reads TGTGCCAGCAGCTACGCCAGGGCGGGGATTTATGGCTACACCTTC.

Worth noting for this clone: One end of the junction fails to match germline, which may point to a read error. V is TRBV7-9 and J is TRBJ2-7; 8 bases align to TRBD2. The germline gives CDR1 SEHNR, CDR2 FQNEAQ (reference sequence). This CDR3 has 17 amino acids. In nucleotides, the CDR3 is TGTTCCAGCAGCCGCTTTGCCCTTGGTGCGGGGGGCTACGAGCAGTACTTC. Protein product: CSSSRFALGAGGYEQYF.

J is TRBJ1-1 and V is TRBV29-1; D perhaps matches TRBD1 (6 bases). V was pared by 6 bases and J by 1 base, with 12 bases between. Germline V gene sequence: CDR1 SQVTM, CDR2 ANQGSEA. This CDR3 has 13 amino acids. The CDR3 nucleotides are TGCAGCGTCAACACAGGGTGGAACACTGAAGCTTTCTTT. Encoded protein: CSVNTGWNTEAFF.

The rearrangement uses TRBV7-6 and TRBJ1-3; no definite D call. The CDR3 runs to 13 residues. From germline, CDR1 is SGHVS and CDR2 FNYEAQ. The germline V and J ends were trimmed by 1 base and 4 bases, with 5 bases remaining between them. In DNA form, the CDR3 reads TGTGCCAGCAGCTTAGATCTGGGAAACACCATATATTTT. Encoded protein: CASSLDLGNTIYF. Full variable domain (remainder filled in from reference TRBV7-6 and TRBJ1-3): GAGVSQSPRYKVTKRGQDVALRCDPISGHVSLYWYRQALGQGPEFLTYFNYEAQQDKSGLPNDRFSAERPEGSISTLTIQRTEQRDSAMYRCASSLDLGNTIYFGEGSWLTVV.

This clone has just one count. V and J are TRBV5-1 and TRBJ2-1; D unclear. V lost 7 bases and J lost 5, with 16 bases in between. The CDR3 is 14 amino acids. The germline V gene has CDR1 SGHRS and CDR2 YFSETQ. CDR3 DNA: TGCGCCAGCCAATTATTAGCCTCAAACAATGAGCAGTTCTTC. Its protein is CASQLLASNNEQFF.

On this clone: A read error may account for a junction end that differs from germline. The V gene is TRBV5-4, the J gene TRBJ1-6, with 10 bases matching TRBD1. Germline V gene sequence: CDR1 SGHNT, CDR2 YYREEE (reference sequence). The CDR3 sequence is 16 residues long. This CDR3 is CASRLGTGVENSPLHF. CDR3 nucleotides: TGTGCCAGCAGATTGGGGACAGGGGTTGAAAATTCACCCCTCCACTTT.

The CDR3 here is CAISEQQANTEAFF. The CDR3 bases are TGTGCCATCAGTGAACAACAGGCGAACACTGAAGCTTTCTTT. The chain combines TRBV10-3 with TRBJ1-1, with D maybe TRBD1 (5 bases). Germline V gene sequence: CDR1 ENHRY, CDR2 SYGVKD. This CDR3 spans 14 amino acids. Trimming cost V 3 bases and J 1 base, with 9 bases left between them.

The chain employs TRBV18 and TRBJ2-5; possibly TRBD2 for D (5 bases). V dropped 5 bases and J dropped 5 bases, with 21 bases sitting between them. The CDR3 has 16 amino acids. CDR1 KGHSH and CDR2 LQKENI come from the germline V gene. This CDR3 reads CASSDYGQLMRETQYF. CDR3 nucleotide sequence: TGTGCCAGCTCAGACTATGGGCAGCTTATGCGGGAGACCCAGTACTTC.

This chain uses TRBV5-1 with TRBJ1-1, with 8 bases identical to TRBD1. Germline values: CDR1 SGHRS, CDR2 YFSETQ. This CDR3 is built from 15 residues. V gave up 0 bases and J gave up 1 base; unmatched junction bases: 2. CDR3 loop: CASSLAGGKNTEAFF. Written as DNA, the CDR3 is TGCGCCAGCAGCTTGGCAGGGGGCAAGAACACTGAAGCTTTCTTT.